This T cell receptor (beta chain) derives from a study of post-analysis software for immune sequencing data. Turning to the study itself: Some patients lacked subtype; others had relapsing-remitting, secondary progressive or progressive-relapsing disease.

CDR3 length: 14 residues. Germline loops: CDR1 SGHVS, CDR2 FQNEAQ. Notes on this clonotype: Its target is unknown.

Study-wide results and caveats: Patients showed TRBV5-6, TRBV5-1 and TRBV20-1 among roughly five TRBV segments more frequent than in controls.

The authors incorporated unique molecular identifiers into the TCR beta cDNA libraries. TCRdb re-called the PCR reads with MiXCR, one entry per CDR3 protein. The sample includes about 820,000 distinct CDR3 sequences, 53% of them seen just once. Sequencing used blood. The TCR was taken from a girl aged 5-17 years with multiple sclerosis. The chain uses TRBV7-8 and TRBJ2-4, with a weak D call TRBD1 (6 bases). TRBJ2-7 explains the end of the DNA better; the J call may be wrong. The CDR3 spells CASSFVDSLSEQYF. The DNA of the CDR3 is TGTGCCAGCAGCTTTGTGGACAGCCTTTCCGAGCAGTACTTC.